Given below is one TCR beta chain in context. Germline V gene data show CDR1 as SGHRS and CDR2 as YFSETQ. The CDR3 runs 15 residues. V was pared by 2 bases and J by 9 bases, with 11 bases of the junction left unmatched. This sample is part of a study of blood T cell repertoires in COVID-19. As processed by the authors: Estimates of nucleated cell counts were drawn from the amplification of reference gene primers. Repertoires were generated with immunoSEQ multiplex PCR, while TCRdb's copy carries only in-frame clones and drops some. Clonal size and the V and J genes are those of that table, whereas D and trimming came from the DNA. In the table there are just under 65,000 clones, around four fifths of which are singletons.

The receptor's source is a man aged 60 to 69 with COVID-19, enrolled during active disease. What was sequenced was peripheral blood. V and J are TRBV5-1 and TRBJ2-5; 9 bases line up with TRBD2. The CDR3 DNA reads as TGCGCCAGCAGCTTAAGGGCGGGGGGGCCAAGTCCCCAGTACTTC. Amino acid sequence: CASSLRAGGPSPQYF.